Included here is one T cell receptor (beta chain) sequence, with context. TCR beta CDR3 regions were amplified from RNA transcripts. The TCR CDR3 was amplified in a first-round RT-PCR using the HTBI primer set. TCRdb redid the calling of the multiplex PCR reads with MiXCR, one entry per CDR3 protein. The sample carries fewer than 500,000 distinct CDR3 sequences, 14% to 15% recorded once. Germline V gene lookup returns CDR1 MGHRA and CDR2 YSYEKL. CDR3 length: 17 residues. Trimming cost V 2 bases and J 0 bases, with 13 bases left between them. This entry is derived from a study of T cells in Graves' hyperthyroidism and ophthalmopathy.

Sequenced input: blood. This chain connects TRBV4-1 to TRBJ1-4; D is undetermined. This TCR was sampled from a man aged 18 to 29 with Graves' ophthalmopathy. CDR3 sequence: CASSQNPGVATNEKLFF. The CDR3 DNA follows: TGCGCCAGCAGCCAAAATCCAGGAGTGGCAACTAATGAAAAACTGTTTTTT.